The sequence of this TCR beta chain was determined in a study of cytotoxic CD8 clonotypes in ibrutinib-treated CLL (dated by TCRdb to the early 2020s). For the wider study: In this cohort, 15 patients were treatment-naive and roughly ten were relapsed/refractory, while around 18 had unmutated IGHV. Partial responses were observed in 24 patients and complete responses in 2; after a median follow-up of 68 months, remission was maintained in about 15 patients and progression was observed in about twelve. Response samples were taken after a median of approximately 13 months on treatment, ranging from about 6 to 40 months. Samples averaged roughly 280,000 productive templates and 80,000 to 100,000 productive rearrangements. Longitudinal samples were available for about 30% of the 86 trial participants. Cryopreserved peripheral blood mononuclear cells were collected before treatment, at response, and at either disease progression or sustained remission. Every remission and progressive disease sample was obtained while ibrutinib was still being received by the patients.

Read against the paper, the sample's time point label means: approximately twelve months on ibrutinib. Roughly 2 micrograms of genomic DNA were extracted from cryopreserved PBMCs for TCR beta library preparation. Longitudinal blood samples from CLL patients on ibrutinib monotherapy were analyzed using high-throughput TCR beta sequencing. Patients were enrolled in a phase 2 open-label single-center ibrutinib monotherapy trial. General study outcomes and caveats: Sustained-remission and progressing patients did not have matched sampling times, and lymph node repertoires were not examined. At baseline, clonality was higher than in age-matched healthy donors and showed a strong correlation with circulating CD8+ T-cell counts. Public clonotypes were rare and either contracted or stayed stable during treatment, and the rise in clonality at ibrutinib response reflected the expansion of private clonotypes. At ibrutinib response clonality went up, during sustained remission it held steady, and at progression it dropped back toward baseline.

In its sample, this clone was seen a few times. Its antigen remains unidentified. Per-base qualities were not stored, and no clone one base away is much larger. The junction carries 9 bases between V and J, which are trimmed by 3 bases and 1 base respectively. CDR1 GTSNPN and CDR2 SVGIG were looked up in the germline V gene (reference sequence). The cysteine opens and the phenylalanine closes a CDR3 of 13 amino acids. Of all the DNA, just the CDR3 is kept, 39 bases in frame from base 1. The goal of deep resolution MiSeq sequencing was a depth between 1 in 1 million and 1 in 200,000 T cells, and coverage averaged 10x per clonotype. The immunoSEQ hsTCRB Kit was used to generate the TCR beta libraries. Per the source publication's procedure: Data were analyzed with ImmunoSEQ Data Assistant and ImmunoSEQ Analyzer, with V, D and J genes assigned per IMGT definitions. Clonality, which ranges from 0 to 1, was calculated by subtracting the normalized Shannon entropy of productive rearrangement frequencies from one. Only overrepresented clonotypes making up at least 0.05% of each patient's repertoire were included in the public clonotype analysis. Some 13 repertoires from age-matched healthy donors, obtained from immuneACCESS, served as clonality controls. TCRdb provides this immuneACCESS table in a form limited to in-frame rearrangements. Some clones are lacking; in checked studies, under half of them reflect an unresolved V gene, and why the rest are absent is not known. The DNA was the basis for D and trimming; V, J and clone size are from that table. The sample includes 90,000 to 100,000 clones, with around 73% observed a single time. Around 32% of the sample rests with the top ten.

The rearranged segments are TRBV30 and TRBJ1-2; the D region possibly corresponds to TRBD1 (6 bases align). The clonotype was recovered from a human donor with chronic lymphocytic leukemia. Here the sequenced sample was PBMCs, taken after 12 months of ibrutinib treatment. The CDR3 protein: CAWSTGINYGYTF. The DNA reads TGTGCCTGGAGCACAGGGATTAACTATGGCTACACCTTC.